These 8 T cell receptor beta chains were all obtained from the same sample, sequenced in a study of CD8 T cells in ankylosing spondylitis. TCRdb fed the 5' RACE reads into MiXCR, producing one record per CDR3 protein. The sample contains roughly 130,000 distinct CDR3 sequences, over 6% of which appear only once. The sequencing input was blood, either unsorted or a sorted T cell fraction (not recorded which). The receptors shown here come from a male donor with ankylosing spondylitis or in good health (not recorded which).

The rearrangement joins TRBV18 to TRBJ2-3; 15 bases align to TRBD2. CDR3 size: 21 residues. CDR1 KGHSH and CDR2 LQKENI come from the germline V gene. V trimming: 2 bases; J trimming: 2 bases; junction bases outside the gene matches: 14. The chain's CDR3 is CASSPIVGLAGGPENTDTQYF. CDR3 nucleotide sequence: TGTGCCAGCTCACCAATCGTCGGACTAGCGGGAGGGCCCGAGAACACAGATACGCAGTATTTT.

This clonotype was recorded at least ten times. V and J are TRBV29-1 and TRBJ1-1; D call uncertain. The CDR3 length is 12 residues. Trimming removed 6 bases at V and 8 bases at J, with 16 bases between. Per germline, CDR1 SQVTM and CDR2 ANQGSEA. The CDR3 DNA sequence: TGCAGCGTAAATCTTGGGTTATACGAAGCTTTCTTT. Its protein product is CSVNLGLYEAFF.

This clonotype was recorded at least ten times. This rearrangement joins TRBV11-1 to TRBJ2-3; D possibly matches TRBD1 or TRBD2 (6 bases each). The V gene lost 4 bases and the J gene lost 2 bases, with 13 bases spanning the gap. Germline V gene lookup returns CDR1 SGHAT and CDR2 FQDESV (reference sequence). The CDR3 spans 15 residues. Here the CDR3 reads CASSWGAGHTDTQYF. CDR3 nucleotides: TGTGCCAGCAGCTGGGGGGCGGGACACACAGATACGCAGTATTTT.

This clonotype came up many times. V and J are TRBV28 and TRBJ2-7, with unresolved D. Per germline, CDR1 MDHEN and CDR2 SYDVKM. The CDR3 runs to 11 residues. V lost 6 bases and J 3 bases, leaving 6 bases between the germline ends. The CDR3 DNA is TGTGCCAGCAGAACGTTCTACGAGCAGTACTTC. Residues: CASRTFYEQYF.

The chain couples TRBV7-2 to TRBJ2-3, with 7 bases that match TRBD2. CDR3 length: 12 amino acids. Losses at the gene ends were 5 bases for V and 12 bases for J; bases not matched to a gene: 8. CDR1 and CDR2 (germline): SGHTA, FQGNSA. CDR3 protein: CASSPPGGIQYF. The CDR3 nucleotides are TGTGCCAGCAGCCCCCCGGGAGGCATTCAGTATTTT.

This clonotype showed up many times. The chain joins TRBV5-1 to TRBJ2-2; D may be TRBD2 (6 bases). Trimming pared 1 base from V and 2 bases from J, leaving 9 bases between. This CDR3 has 15 amino acids. Germline V gene lookup returns CDR1 SGHRS and CDR2 YFSETQ. In DNA form, the CDR3 reads TGCGCCAGCAGCTTGTCGGGGGTAAACACCGGGGAGCTGTTTTTT. Amino acid sequence: CASSLSGVNTGELFF.

The CDR3, as DNA: TGTGCCAGCAGTTTATTGGGCGATGAGCAGTTCTTC. Its translation is CASSLLGDEQFF. This rearrangement joins TRBV27 to TRBJ2-1, with D uncertain. CDR1 is MNHEY, CDR2 SMNVEV, per germline (reference sequence). V was clipped by 1 base and J by 8 bases, with 6 bases between them. This CDR3 is 12 amino acids long.

The chain recombines TRBV5-1 with TRBJ2-5; D might be TRBD1 (6 bases). V dropped 4 bases and J dropped 1 base, with 14 bases sitting between them. The V gene's germline CDR1 is SGHRS and CDR2 YFSETQ. CDR3 length: 15 amino acids. CDR3 amino acids: CASSQQGRIQETQYF. The DNA of the CDR3 is TGCGCCAGCAGCCAACAGGGACGGATCCAAGAGACCCAGTACTTC.